The 5 T cell receptor beta chains below come from one sample, sequenced in a study of early T cells in non-severe SARS-CoV-2 infection. From the 5' RACE reads, TCRdb called clonotypes with MiXCR, one entry per CDR3 protein. The data hold over 45,000 distinct CDR3 sequences, with about 7.7% observed a single time. Sequencing was performed on whole blood, taken at baseline. The receptors were sampled from an adult who was a healthcare worker with PCR-confirmed SARS-CoV-2 infection or an uninfected control (not recorded which).

This clonotype was counted only a few times. The chain uses TRBV12-3 or TRBV12-4 and TRBJ2-1, with D uncertain. CDR3 size: 12 residues. V shed 5 bases and J shed 6 bases, with 8 bases lying between them. The CDR3 reads CASSPDPNEQFF. In DNA, the CDR3 is TGTGCCAGCAGTCCCGACCCCAATGAGCAGTTCTTC.

Concerning this clonotype itself: One junction end disagrees with the germline gene, perhaps due to a read error. This chain joins TRBV7-7 and TRBJ2-1, with 8 bases matching TRBD2. This CDR3 has 19 residues. Germline V CDR1 and CDR2: SSHAT, FNYEAQ (reference sequence). The chain's CDR3 is CVSSLNPLIAGHGNNEQFF. The CDR3 DNA reads as TGTGTCAGCAGCTTAAACCCCCTCATAGCGGGGCACGGTAACAATGAGCAGTTCTTC.

In its sample, this clonotype was seen many times. This chain uses TRBV6-2 or TRBV6-3 with TRBJ2-4, with D uncertain. Trimming left V 5 bases short and J 1 base short, with 15 bases between. Germline-derived CDR1 and CDR2 are MNHEY and SVGEGT. The CDR3 runs to 16 residues. Written as DNA, the CDR3 is TGTGCCAGCAGTCGACACCGGACGATGGCCAAAAACATTCAGTACTTC. The encoded protein is CASSRHRTMAKNIQYF.

Turning to this clonotype: One base away lies a much larger clone, so this may be a sequencing read error. The rearrangement links TRBV20-1 to TRBJ1-3; D is possibly TRBD1 (5 bases). Germline values: CDR1 DFQATT, CDR2 SNEGSKA (reference sequence). Trimming cost V 3 bases and J 0 bases, with 12 bases left between them. The CDR3 is made up of 15 amino acids. CDR3 DNA: TGCAGTGCTAGTTACGACAGAGACTCTGGAAACACCATATATTTT. Encoded protein: CSASYDRDSGNTIYF.

This clonotype was recorded at least ten times. V usage is TRBV4-3 and J usage is TRBJ2-7; the match to TRBD2 covers 11 bases. V was pared by 2 bases and J by 3 bases, with 0 bases of the junction left unmatched. Germline CDR1 reads LGHNA; CDR2 reads YSLEER. The CDR3 covers 14 residues. The CDR3 coding sequence is TGCGCCAGCAGCCAAACTAGCGGGAGCTACGAGCAGTACTTC. This sequence encodes CASSQTSGSYEQYF.